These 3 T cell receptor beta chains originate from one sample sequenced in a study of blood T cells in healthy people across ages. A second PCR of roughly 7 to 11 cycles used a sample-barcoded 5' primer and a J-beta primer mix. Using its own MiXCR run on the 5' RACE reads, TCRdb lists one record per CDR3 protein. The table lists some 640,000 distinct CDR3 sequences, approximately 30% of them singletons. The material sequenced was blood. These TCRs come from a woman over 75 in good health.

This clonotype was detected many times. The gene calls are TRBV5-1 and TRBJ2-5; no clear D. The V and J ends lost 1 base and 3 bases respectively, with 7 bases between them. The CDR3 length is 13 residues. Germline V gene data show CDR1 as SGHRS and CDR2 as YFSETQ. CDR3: CASSLTNKETQYF. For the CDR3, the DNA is TGCGCCAGCAGCTTGACGAACAAAGAGACCCAGTACTTC.

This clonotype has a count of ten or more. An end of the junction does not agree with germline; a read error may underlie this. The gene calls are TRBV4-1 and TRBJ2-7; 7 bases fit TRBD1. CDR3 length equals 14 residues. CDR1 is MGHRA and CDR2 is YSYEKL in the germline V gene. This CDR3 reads CASSLRTGVYEQYF. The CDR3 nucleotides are TGTGCCAGCAGCTTAAGGACAGGAGTCTACGAGCAGTACTTC.

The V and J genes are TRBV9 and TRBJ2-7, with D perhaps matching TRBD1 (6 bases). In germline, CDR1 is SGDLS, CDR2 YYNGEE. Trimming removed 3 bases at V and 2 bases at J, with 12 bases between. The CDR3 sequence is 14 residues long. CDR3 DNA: TGTGCCAGCAGCGAACAGGGATTCCCCTACGAGCAGTACTTC. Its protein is CASSEQGFPYEQYF.